This T cell receptor beta chain was sequenced for a study of blood T cell repertoires in COVID-19. Study-wide context: Acute and convalescent COVID-19 samples came from the United States, Italy and Spain.

The V end was cut by 4 bases, the J end by 4 bases, with 5 bases between. The length of the CDR3 is 11 residues. Germline V gene data show CDR1 as WSHSY and CDR2 as SAAADI. As originally analysed: Nucleated cell counts were estimated from reference gene primer amplification. Data came from immunoSEQ multiplex PCR; TCRdb stores just in-frame clones and leaves some out. V and J calls and clone size are as listed in that table; D and trimming were resolved from the DNA. The top ten hold about 3.2% of the sample, which has about 140,000 clones, 75% to 85% seen once. The sample comprised peripheral blood. The rearrangement uses TRBV10-2 and TRBJ2-7, with a possible D match to TRBD2 (5 bases). The TCR originated in a man aged 50 to 59 with acute or convalescent COVID-19. CDR3 coding DNA: TGCGCCAGCAGTGGAGGGTACGAGCAGTACTTC. Translating it yields CASSGGYEQYF.